A selection of T cell receptor beta chains follows, all from one sample in a study of T cell responses to AZD1222 COVID-19 vaccine. Repertoires were generated with immunoSEQ multiplex PCR, while TCRdb's copy carries only in-frame clones and drops some. The sample lists about 200,000 clones; approximately 95% were seen once. Sequenced here: peripheral blood, sampled 28 days after the second AZD1222 dose. These receptors came from an adult who received the AZD1222 COVID-19 vaccine. CDR3s include the opening cysteine and the closing phenylalanine or tryptophan. The order of the fields is clone size, V gene, CDR3 protein. Only part of the rows carry a size: once, few, many, or a class if the clone is expanded.

- TRBV28 CASSPPDTRARGEAFF
- TRBV12-5 CASGLVLGQGGSPLHF
- TRBV28 CASTYWGQGYRYEQYF
- TRBV19 CASSIDGESNYGYTF
- TRBV7-2 CASSFTGGAVTDTQYF
- TRBV5-8 CASSHNDRVGGYTF
- TRBV28 CASSPPGQPQHF
- TRBV3-1/TRBV3-2 CASSRPLENTGELFF
once TRBV4-3 CASSQDNGPVNYGYTF
- TRBV5-1 CASSLDPGLVAYEQYF
- TRBV7-2 CASSFPTYEQYF
- TRBV6-2/TRBV6-3 CASSVRDANSNQPQHF
- TRBV6-5 CASSRTASSSYEQYF
- TRBV5-1 CASSSNHPPGGYTF
- TRBV7-9 CASSPMGQGSMVTGELFF
- TRBV15 CATSREGLPEAFF
- TRBV12-3/TRBV12-4 CASSLYSIGEQFF
- TRBV2 CASSEGYAFF
- TRBV2 CASREGTENYGYTF
- TRBV2 CASSDLGGTEAFF
once TRBV24-1 CATSGTGRGYTF
- TRBV18 CASSPSRQGSDEQFF
- TRBV5-1 CASSLATGSNYGYTF
- TRBV7-3 CASSQWDTEDQDNEQFF
once TRBV5-1 CASSPGGLSYNEQFF
- TRBV2 CASPGGPGETQYF
- TRBV27 CASSPLGQGYNEQFF
- TRBV7-9 CASSFGLNSPQETQYF